This TCR beta chain is drawn from a study of radiotherapy plus CTLA-4 blockade in lung cancer. TCRdb's copy holds only in-frame clones and misses some; the assay was immunoSEQ multiplex PCR. The sample holds about 28,000 clones; approximately 80% are singletons and the top ten take 7.7%. The TCR comes from a human donor with non-small cell lung cancer who had stable disease on radiotherapy plus ipilimumab. The sequencing here drew on peripheral blood, taken from a patient treated with radiotherapy plus ipilimumab.

The CDR3 is CASSFLGADTQYF. The CDR3 DNA sequence: TGTGCCAGCAGCTTCCTAGGGGCAGATACGCAGTATTTT. The V call is TRBV7-9, the J call TRBJ2-3; possibly TRBD1 for D (5 bases). Trimming took off 3 bases at V and 4 bases at J, with 8 bases between the two ends. Germline V gives CDR1 SEHNR, CDR2 FQNEAQ (reference sequence). The CDR3 is made up of 13 amino acids.